The clone carrying this TCR beta chain was detected once. The sample originates from a study of blood T cell repertoires in COVID-19. At the level of the study: The United States, Italy and Spain provided the acute and convalescent COVID-19 samples.

Data came from immunoSEQ multiplex PCR; TCRdb stores just in-frame clones and leaves some out. Of fewer than 200,000 clones in the sample, about 87% are singletons; the top ten hold around a quarter. The sequence came from a man in his sixties with acute or convalescent COVID-19. Source material: peripheral blood.

The CDR3 sequence is CASSYEPGQAYEQYF. DNA of the CDR3: TGTGCCAGCAGTTACGAGCCGGGACAGGCCTACGAGCAGTACTTC. The chain links TRBV6-5 to TRBJ2-7; 8 nucleotides agree with TRBD1. CDR3 length equals 15 residues. Germline values: CDR1 MNHEY, CDR2 SVGAGI. With V trimmed by 2 bases and J by 2 bases, 5 bases remained unmatched.